These T cell receptor beta chains were read from a single sample in a study of blood T cell repertoires in COVID-19. The method was immunoSEQ multiplex PCR; TCRdb's version includes in-frame clones alone and lacks a portion of them. The data hold about 300,000 clones, with about 87% observed a single time. Sequenced input: peripheral blood. Receptors originate from a man between 70 and 80 years old with acute or convalescent COVID-19. Both conserved end residues are part of each CDR3. The D gene is left open where the match is weak. Clone size, where shown, is once, few, many, or a class for clones that have expanded.

few,TRBJ2-7,TRBV28,-,TGTGCCACCGGATCACCAGGGATTCGTGGGGACGAGCAGTACTTC,CATGSPGIRGDEQYF
-,TRBJ2-1,TRBV28,TRBD2,TGTGCCAGCGGACCGTCCAGGGGACTAGCGCACCAGCGGGACAATGAGCAGTTCTTC,CASGPSRGLAHQRDNEQFF
-,TRBJ1-2,TRBV19,TRBD1,TGTGCCAGTAGTGCGCTGACAGGGGACTATGGCTACACCTTC,CASSALTGDYGYTF
-,TRBJ2-7,TRBV5-4,TRBD2,TGTGCCAGCAGCTTCAAGACTAGCGGGACACGATACGAGCAGTACTTC,CASSFKTSGTRYEQYF
once,TRBJ1-4,TRBV9,TRBD1,TGTGCCAGCAGCGTAGGGGGACAGGGGGTGGAACTGTTTTTT,CASSVGGQGVELFF
-,TRBJ1-6,TRBV30,TRBD1,TGTGCCTGGAGTGGGACAGGCCCCCGACACCACTTT,CAWSGTGPRHHF
-,TRBJ2-3,TRBV11-1,-,TGTGCCAGCAGCACAGAGGGGACTCATGGTACGCAGTATTTT,CASSTEGTHGTQYF
once,TRBJ1-1,TRBV30,-,TGTGCCTGGAGTGTACTAGTGAACACTGAAGCTTTCTTT,CAWSVLVNTEAFF
-,TRBJ1-1,TRBV18,TRBD1,TGTGCCAGCTCACCTGGGACAGCCTACACTGAAGCTTTCTTT,CASSPGTAYTEAFF
few,TRBJ2-3,TRBV6-2/TRBV6-3,TRBD2,TGTGCCAGCAGCCCAAGCGGGGTGAGGGCAGATACGCAGTATTTT,CASSPSGVRADTQYF
-,TRBJ1-4,TRBV3-1/TRBV3-2,-,TGTGCCAGCAGCCAAAGTCCAGGACATAATGAAAAACTGTTTTTT,CASSQSPGHNEKLFF
-,TRBJ2-7,TRBV28,-,TGTGCCAGCAGTTTACCCTTCTCCGGGGGCGAGCAGTACTTC,CASSLPFSGGEQYF
-,TRBJ1-5,TRBV20-1,-,TGCAGTGCTAGTCGAGGACTTAGCAATCAGCCCCAGCATTTT,CSASRGLSNQPQHF
-,TRBJ2-4,TRBV19,-,TGTGCCAGTAGGACGAGAGGGTCGGGCAAAAACATTCAGTACTTC,CASRTRGSGKNIQYF
-,TRBJ2-7,TRBV5-4,TRBD2,TGTGCCAGCAGCTTGGCGAACGGGGGGGAGCAGTACTTC,CASSLANGGEQYF